Listed below are T cell receptor beta chains from one sample, sequenced in a study of T cell changes during pregnancy in multiple sclerosis. TCRdb keeps only in-frame clones here, not all; method: immunoSEQ multiplex PCR. The data hold 85,000 to 130,000 clones, with about 89% observed a single time. The source material was peripheral blood, sampled before pregnancy. All receptors derive from a female donor with multiple sclerosis, enrolled in a pregnancy study. Each CDR3 is given with its conserved first and last residue. A D gene is named only where the DNA matches it firmly. Clone size appears in some rows only: once, few, many, or a class for an expanded clone.

V gene	D gene	clone size	J gene	CDR3 length	CDR3 DNA	CDR3 protein
TRBV28	NA	NA	TRBJ2-7	15	TGTGCCAGCAGTTTAGGCGGCGGGTTAAAGAACGAGCAGTACTTC	CASSLGGGLKNEQYF
TRBV30	NA	NA	TRBJ1-1	13	TGTGCCTGGAGTGTGGGGGGTTCCACTGAAGCTTTCTTT	CAWSVGGSTEAFF
TRBV11-3	NA	NA	TRBJ2-7	13	TGTGCCAGCAGCTTTGACAGGGTCGGGGGCGAGTACTTC	CASSFDRVGGEYF
TRBV7-2	TRBD1	NA	TRBJ2-5	15	TGTGCCAGCAGCCAACAGGGGCTGGGAAAAGAGACCCAGTACTTC	CASSQQGLGKETQYF
TRBV5-8	TRBD2	NA	TRBJ2-5	16	TGTGCCAGCAGCTCACTATCCGGCAGCGGGGAAGAGACCCAGTACTTC	CASSSLSGSGEETQYF
TRBV6-5	TRBD1	NA	TRBJ1-1	13	TGTGCCAGCCGTCAGGGACAGTACGTTGAAACTTTCTTT	CASRQGQYVETFF
TRBV6-5	NA	NA	TRBJ1-6	13	TGTGCCAGCGGGGCAGCCTATAATTCACCCCTCCACTTT	CASGAAYNSPLHF
TRBV2	TRBD1	NA	TRBJ1-2	13	TGTGCCAGCAGCGGGACAGAGAACTATGGCTACACCTTC	CASSGTENYGYTF
TRBV28	NA	NA	TRBJ2-1	12	TGTGCCAGCAGTCCTAGATACAATGAGCAGTTCTTC	CASSPRYNEQFF
TRBV19	TRBD2	once	TRBJ2-7	15	TGTGCCAGTAGTTTTAGCGGGGAGAGCTCCTACGAGCAGTACTTC	CASSFSGESSYEQYF
TRBV6-6	NA	NA	TRBJ2-7	12	TGTGCCAGCAGAAGGGAGTCATACGAGCAGTACTTC	CASRRESYEQYF
TRBV18	NA	NA	TRBJ1-1	13	TGTGCCAGCTCCCCCGGACAGAACACTGAAGCTTTCTTT	CASSPGQNTEAFF
TRBV7-2	NA	once	TRBJ1-3	15	TGTGCCAGCAGCCCCCCCCGAGGGCGGGTGAACACCATATATTTT	CASSPPRGRVNTIYF
TRBV5-1	NA	NA	TRBJ2-1	12	TGCGCCAGCAGCTTGGCAAGGGGAAAGGAGTTCTTC	CASSLARGKEFF
TRBV4-3	TRBD1	NA	TRBJ2-7	15	TGCGCCAGCAGCCAAAGTGACAGGGGTGCGGGGGAGCAGTACTTC	CASSQSDRGAGEQYF
TRBV5-5	TRBD1	NA	TRBJ2-4	16	TGTGCCAGCAGCTTGCCCAGTGGACAGGGTCAAAACATTCAGTACTTC	CASSLPSGQGQNIQYF
TRBV19	TRBD1	NA	TRBJ1-2	15	TGTGCCAGTAGCGGAGAACAGGGGTCTAACTATGGCTACACCTTC	CASSGEQGSNYGYTF
TRBV5-1	TRBD1	NA	TRBJ2-2	17	TGCGCCAGCAGCTTGGCGCCAGGGGGATCAAACACCGGGGAGCTGTTTTTT	CASSLAPGGSNTGELFF
TRBV19	TRBD1	NA	TRBJ1-3	15	TGTGCCAGTAGTAGGGACAGGGACTCTGGAAACACCATATATTTT	CASSRDRDSGNTIYF
TRBV11-2	NA	NA	TRBJ1-5	15	TGTGCCAGCAGCTTAGAGGGCGGGGCGGGACAGCCCCAGCATTTT	CASSLEGGAGQPQHF
TRBV6-1	NA	NA	TRBJ1-2	16	TGTGCCAGCAGTGTGGTCCCGAGGGCTGCTAACTATGGCTACACCTTC	CASSVVPRAANYGYTF
TRBV27	NA	NA	TRBJ1-5	15	TGTGCCAGCAGGGAACGGTTAGGGGGCAATCAGCCCCAGCATTTT	CASRERLGGNQPQHF
TRBV7-8	TRBD2	NA	TRBJ2-7	17	TGTGCCAGCAGCTCAGGACTAGCGGGAGGGAGCTCCTACGAGCAGTACTTC	CASSSGLAGGSSYEQYF
TRBV9	NA	NA	TRBJ1-2	14	TGTGCCAGCAGCGTAGGTGAGGGGGACGAAGTCTACACCTTC	CASSVGEGDEVYTF
TRBV25-1	NA	NA	TRBJ2-2	16	TGTGCCAGCAGTGATCAAAACTACGCGAACACCGGGGAGCTGTTTTTT	CASSDQNYANTGELFF
TRBV28	NA	NA	TRBJ2-3	14	TGTGCCAGCAGTTTCGACGGGAGCACAGATACGCAGTATTTT	CASSFDGSTDTQYF
TRBV29-1	NA	NA	TRBJ2-5	11	TGCAGCGTTGCCCAACAAGAGACCCAGTACTTC	CSVAQQETQYF
TRBV2	NA	NA	TRBJ2-7	12	TGTGCCAGCAAGGACAGCATCTACGAGCAGTACTTC	CASKDSIYEQYF